This T cell receptor (beta chain) was observed in a study of yellow fever vaccine responses in identical twins. Overall study results and limits: A vaccine T cell response that seemed partly convergent and partly personalized was reported in twins.

TCRdb processed the RT-PCR reads anew with MiXCR; each CDR3 protein has one entry. The top ten clones hold 2% to 2.5% of a sample with some 20,000 distinct CDR3 sequences, approximately 71% of them seen once. To note about this clonotype: Antigen specificity is unknown.

Germline loops: CDR1 SNHLY, CDR2 FYNNEI. Trimming took 4 bases from V and 1 from J, leaving 16 bases between them. The length of the CDR3 is 16 residues. This receptor was taken from a woman aged 18 to 35 who received the yellow fever vaccine. The material sequenced was T cells from blood (PBMCs), unsorted or a sorted subset (not recorded which), taken before or after yellow fever vaccination (not recorded which). J is TRBJ2-5 and V is TRBV2; D possibly matches TRBD1 or TRBD2 (5 bases each). The CDR3 here is CASSGDGNFLQETQYF. The CDR3 DNA sequence: TGTGCCAGCAGTGGGGACGGCAACTTTCTCCAAGAGACCCAGTACTTC. Full variable domain (remainder filled in from reference TRBV2 and TRBJ2-5): EPEVTQTPSHQVTQMGQEVILRCVPISNHLYFYWYRQILGQKVEFLVSFYNNEISEKSEIFDDQFSVERPDGSNFTLKIRSTKLEDSAMYFCASSGDGNFLQETQYFGPGTRLLVL.